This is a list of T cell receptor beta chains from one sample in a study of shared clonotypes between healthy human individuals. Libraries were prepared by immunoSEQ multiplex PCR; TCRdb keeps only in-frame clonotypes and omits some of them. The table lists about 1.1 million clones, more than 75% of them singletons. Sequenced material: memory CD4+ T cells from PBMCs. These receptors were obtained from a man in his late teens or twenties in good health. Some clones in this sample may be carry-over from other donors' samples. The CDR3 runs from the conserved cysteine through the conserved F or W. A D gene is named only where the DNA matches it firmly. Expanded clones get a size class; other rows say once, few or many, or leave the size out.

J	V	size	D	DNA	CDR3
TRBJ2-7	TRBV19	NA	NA	TGTGCCAGTAGTTCCCAGTACACCTACGAGCAGTACTTC	CASSSQYTYEQYF
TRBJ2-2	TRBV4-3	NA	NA	TGCGCCAGCAGCCTCAAGCAGGACACCGGGGAGCTGTTTTTT	CASSLKQDTGELFF
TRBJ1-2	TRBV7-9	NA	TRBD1	TGTGCCAGCAGCTTCTGGACAGGGGACTATGGCTACACCTTC	CASSFWTGDYGYTF
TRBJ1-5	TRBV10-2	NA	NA	TGCGCCAGCAGCCTCACATCGGGGGCCCAGCATTTT	CASSLTSGAQHF
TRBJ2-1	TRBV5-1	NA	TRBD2	TGCGCCAGCAGCTTGAGCGGGAGTTCTTTGAATGAGCAGTTCTTC	CASSLSGSSLNEQFF
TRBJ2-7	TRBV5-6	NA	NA	TGTGCCAGCAGCGTGGACACCTACGAGCAGTACTTC	CASSVDTYEQYF
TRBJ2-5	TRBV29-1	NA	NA	TGCAGCGTTGAAGAACATGGGAAAGAGACCCAGTACTTC	CSVEEHGKETQYF
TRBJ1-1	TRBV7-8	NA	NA	TGTGCCAGCACCCCGTCCCCCACACCCCCGGTCACTGAAGCTTTCTTT	CASTPSPTPPVTEAFF
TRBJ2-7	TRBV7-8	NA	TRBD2	TGTGCCAGCAGCTTAGTTGGACTAGCGGGGCCCTACGAGCAGTACTTC	CASSLVGLAGPYEQYF
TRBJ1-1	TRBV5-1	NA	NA	TGCGCCAGCTGGGGGACGTCCAGGTCCACTGAAGCTTTCTTT	CASWGTSRSTEAFF
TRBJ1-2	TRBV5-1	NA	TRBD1	TGCGCCAGCAGCCAAGGGACAGGGGATTATGGCTACACCTTC	CASSQGTGDYGYTF
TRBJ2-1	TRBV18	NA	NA	TGTGCCAGCTCACCGGACAGAGAGGCCTACAATGAGCAGTTCTTC	CASSPDREAYNEQFF
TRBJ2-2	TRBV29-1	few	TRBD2	TGCAGCGTTGCAATTGTGACTAGCGGAACCGGGGAGCTGTTTTTT	CSVAIVTSGTGELFF
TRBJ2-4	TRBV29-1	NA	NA	TGCAGCGTTGGGACAGAGAAAAACATTCAGTACTTC	CSVGTEKNIQYF
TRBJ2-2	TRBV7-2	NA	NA	TGTGCCAGCAGCCCCCAGGTCGGGTGGGAGCTGTTTTTT	CASSPQVGWELFF
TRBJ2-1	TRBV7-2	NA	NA	TGTGCCAGCAGCTTAGCAGGGAGCAATGAGCAGTTCTTC	CASSLAGSNEQFF
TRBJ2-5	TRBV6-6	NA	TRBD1	TGTGCCAGCAGGCTTGGACAGGACCAAGAGACCCAGTACTTC	CASRLGQDQETQYF
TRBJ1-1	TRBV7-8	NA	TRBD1	TGTGCCAGCAGCTCGCAGGGGGGAGGATGGATGAACACTGAAGCTTTCTTT	CASSSQGGGWMNTEAFF
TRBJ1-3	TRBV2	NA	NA	TGTGCCAGCAGTACTACGGGGTTAAGCTCTGGAAACACCATATATTTT	CASSTTGLSSGNTIYF
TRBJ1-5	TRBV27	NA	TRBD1	TGTGCCAGCAGTTTATACCATGGAGACAGGGGAGGCAATCAGCCCCAGCATTTT	CASSLYHGDRGGNQPQHF
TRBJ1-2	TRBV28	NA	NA	TGTGCCAGCAGCCCGGGGGGGGCGCTTAACTATGGCTACACCTTC	CASSPGGALNYGYTF
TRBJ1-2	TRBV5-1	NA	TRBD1	TGTGCCAGCAGCTTACCAGGGGGCGAGGATTACACCTTC	CASSLPGGEDYTF
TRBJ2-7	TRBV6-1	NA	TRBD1	TGTGCCAGCAGTGAAGGGACAGGGAATCGGGACGAGCAGTACTTC	CASSEGTGNRDEQYF
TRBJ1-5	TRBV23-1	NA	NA	TGCGCCAGCAGTCTTACCAGGGGAGGACGCAATCAGCCCCAGCATTTT	CASSLTRGGRNQPQHF
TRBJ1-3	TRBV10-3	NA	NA	TGTGCCATCAGTGCGTCAGGGTCCCGGAACACCATATATTTT	CAISASGSRNTIYF
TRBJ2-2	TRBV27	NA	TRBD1	TGTGCCAGCAGTTCGACAGGGCTTGTGGAGGCCGGGGAGCTGTTTTTT	CASSSTGLVEAGELFF
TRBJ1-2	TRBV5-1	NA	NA	TGCGCCAGCAGTTTAAACACAGGAGCTAACTATGGCTACACCTTC	CASSLNTGANYGYTF
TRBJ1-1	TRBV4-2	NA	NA	TGTGCCAGCAGCCAAGATTGGGTTGGGGCACGAAAAGATAACACTGAAGCTTTCTTT	CASSQDWVGARKDNTEAFF
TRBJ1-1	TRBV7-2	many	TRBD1	TGTGCCAGCAGCTTAGCGATTTCGGGACAGGGGGGAAGTACTGAAGCTTTCTTT	CASSLAISGQGGSTEAFF
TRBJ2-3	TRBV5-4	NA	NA	TGTGCCAGCAGCTGGGACACCACAGATACGCAGTATTTT	CASSWDTTDTQYF
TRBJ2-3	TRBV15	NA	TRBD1	TGTGCCACCAGCAGACGACAGGGGGTGACAGATACGCAGTATTTT	CATSRRQGVTDTQYF
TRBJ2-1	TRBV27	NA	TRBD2	TGTGCCAGCAGTTCCAAACGACTAGCGGTATGGTACAATGAGCAGTTCTTC	CASSSKRLAVWYNEQFF
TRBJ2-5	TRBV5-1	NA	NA	TGCGCCAGCAGCTTGGCAGGACGGGACCAAGAGACCCAGTACTTC	CASSLAGRDQETQYF
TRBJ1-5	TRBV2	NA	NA	TGTGCCAGCGGCCGGGACGGACCTCAGCCCCAGCATTTT	CASGRDGPQPQHF
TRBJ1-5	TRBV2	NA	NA	TGTGCCAGCAAGAAGGGCCAACTAGGCAATCAGCCCCAGCATTTT	CASKKGQLGNQPQHF
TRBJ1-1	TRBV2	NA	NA	TGTGCCAGCAGTGTCGGGTGGGGGTTGTACACTGAAGCTTTCTTT	CASSVGWGLYTEAFF
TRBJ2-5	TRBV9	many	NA	TGTGCCAGCAGCCTTAACCCCACTGGCCCAGAGACCCAGTACTTC	CASSLNPTGPETQYF
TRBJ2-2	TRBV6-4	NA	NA	TGTGCCAGCAGTGACGAGCTGAGGTCCGGGGAGCTGTTTTTT	CASSDELRSGELFF
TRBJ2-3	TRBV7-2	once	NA	TGTGCCAGCAGCTTGTCAGGAGATACGCAGTATTTT	CASSLSGDTQYF
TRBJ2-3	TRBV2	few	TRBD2	TGTGCCAGCAGACTAGCGGGGTTCACAGATACGCAGTATTTT	CASRLAGFTDTQYF
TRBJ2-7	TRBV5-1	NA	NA	TGCGCCAGCAGCTTGGAGGGGCTCGAGCAGTACTTC	CASSLEGLEQYF
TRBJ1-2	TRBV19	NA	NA	TGTGCCAGTAGTATAAGGACAGATCTAGACTATGGCTACACCTTC	CASSIRTDLDYGYTF
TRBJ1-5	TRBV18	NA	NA	TGTGCCAGCTCATCGAGTCGAGGTAGCAATCAGCCCCAGCATTTT	CASSSSRGSNQPQHF
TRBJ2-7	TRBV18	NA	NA	TGTGCCAGCCAATCGGCGTCCACATCCTACGAGCAGTACTTC	CASQSASTSYEQYF